The clone carrying this T cell receptor beta chain was picked up one time. Its matching antigen is unknown. The sample is drawn from a study of OX40 agonist ivuxolimab in advanced cancers. Whole-study context: Every 2 weeks, patients got intravenous ivuxolimab at one of six dose levels (0.01-10 mg/kg). Findings and limits, study-wide: The study found among the lowest clonal expansion in partial responders at 0.1-3.0 mg/kg.

V was clipped by 2 bases and J by 5 bases; unmatched bases: 6. Germline V gene lookup returns CDR1 SGHAT and CDR2 FQNNGV. CDR3 length: 15 amino acids. Sequencing was performed with immunoSEQ multiplex PCR; in TCRdb, only in-frame clones are kept and a portion is missing. The table includes 15,000 to 20,000 clones, about 87% detected once. The TCR was taken from an adult with an advanced solid tumor such as melanoma, head and neck, liver or kidney cancer. The starting material was CD4+ or CD8+ T cells sorted from blood, obtained in a trial of the OX40 agonist ivuxolimab. V and J are TRBV11-2 and TRBJ2-5; TRBD2 matches 9 bases. CDR3 in DNA: TGTGCCAGCAGCTTATCCGCGGGAGGGAAGGAGACCCAGTACTTC. Its protein product is CASSLSAGGKETQYF.